Shown below are 21 T cell receptor beta chains from a single sample sequenced in a study of cytomegalovirus exposure and HLA in healthy donors. Vbeta (60) and Jbeta (13) primers were used in the PCR. Sequenced by immunoSEQ multiplex PCR; TCRdb stores in-frame clones only, minus some. The sample consists of under 85,000 clones, about 76% of them appearing once. The sequenced material came from PBMCs. These receptors were obtained from a man younger than 35 in good health and CMV-seronegative.

This clone was detected only a few times. This specimen includes other DNA sequences encoding the same CDR3. This rearrangement joins TRBV5-1 to TRBJ2-5; 11 nucleotides agree with TRBD1. The CDR3 spans 16 residues. V lost 4 bases, J lost 0 bases, and 5 bases stayed unmatched. Germline V lookup: CDR1 SGHRS, CDR2 YFSETQ. The CDR3 reads CASSGGTGGYQETQYF. The CDR3 nucleotides read TGCGCCAGCAGCGGTGGGACAGGGGGTTACCAAGAGACCCAGTACTTC.

The chain recombines TRBV28 with TRBJ1-5; D possibly corresponds to TRBD1 (6 bases). The CDR3 is 13 residues long. Germline-derived CDR1 and CDR2 are MDHEN and SYDVKM. The V end lost 3 bases, the J end lost 7 bases, and 10 bases lay between the germline ends. This chain's CDR3 is CASSLGTNQPQHF. The DNA of the CDR3 is TGTGCCAGCAGTTTGGGGACAAACCAGCCCCAGCATTTT.

V is TRBV5-1 and J is TRBJ2-5; 10 bases agree with TRBD2. V shed 1 base, J shed 5 bases, and the junction held 11 bases outside the gene matches. The CDR3 loop spans 17 amino acids. The germline V gene has CDR1 SGHRS and CDR2 YFSETQ. The CDR3 coding sequence is TGCGCCAGCAGCTTGTCTGTAGCGGGGGGCCTTCGTGAGACCCAGTACTTC. This translates into CASSLSVAGGLRETQYF.

CDR3 sequence reads: CASSSRGGTDTQYF. CDR3 DNA sequence: TGTGCCAGCAGTTCGCGGGGTGGGACAGATACGCAGTATTTT. V is TRBV28 and J is TRBJ2-3, with D possibly matching TRBD2 (6 bases). Germline CDR1 MDHEN, CDR2 SYDVKM. The CDR3 runs 14 residues. The ends were cut back, 4 bases at V and 3 bases at J, with 11 bases in the middle.

V is TRBV6-5 and J is TRBJ1-1; unclear D gene. The CDR3 has 15 residues. From germline, CDR1 is MNHEY and CDR2 SVGAGI. Trimming took 0 bases from V and 0 from J, leaving 8 bases between them. As DNA, the CDR3 is TGTGCCAGCAGTTACTCGAGGTCTATGAACACTGAAGCTTTCTTT. Translated: CASSYSRSMNTEAFF.

The V and J genes are TRBV9 and TRBJ1-4, with TRBD1 as a possible D gene (6 bases). The CDR3 consists of 16 residues. Trimming pared 3 bases from V and 0 bases from J, leaving 12 bases between. Germline CDR1 SGDLS, CDR2 YYNGEE. This CDR3 reads CASSAQGTPTNEKLFF. CDR3 coding DNA: TGTGCCAGCAGCGCGCAGGGGACCCCAACTAATGAAAAACTGTTTTTT.

Details on this clone: The junction departs from germline at one end; a sequencing error may be responsible. This chain connects TRBV29-1 to TRBJ2-5, with 10 bases matching TRBD1. The CDR3 runs to 17 residues. Germline CDR1 reads SQVTM; CDR2 reads ANQGSEA. The CDR3 DNA reads TGCAGCGTGGAAGGGGAAGGACAGGGGGTCTCTCAAGAGACCCAGTACTTC. Translating gives CSVEGEGQGVSQETQYF.

This chain links TRBV7-7 with TRBJ1-6; D may be TRBD1 (6 bases). Germline loops: CDR1 SSHAT, CDR2 FNYEAQ (reference sequence). This CDR3 region has 21 residues. V lost 5 bases, J lost 6 bases, and 32 bases lay in between. Written as DNA, the CDR3 is TGTGCCAGCAGCCGTTTGCTAAATACCCCCCACAGGGAACGTGGTAATTCACCCCTCCACTTT. It yields the protein CASSRLLNTPHRERGNSPLHF.

The V gene is TRBV4-3, the J gene TRBJ2-1, with 12 bases identical to TRBD2. This CDR3 has 18 residues. The J segment lost 6 bases and the V segment lost 0 bases, leaving 9 bases of the junction unmatched. Looked up from germline, CDR1 is LGHNA and CDR2 is YSLEER. The CDR3 DNA reads as TGCGCCAGCAGCCAAGATGTCCGTGGACTAGCGGGGTCCAATGAGCAGTTCTTC. Protein product: CASSQDVRGLAGSNEQFF.

The chain employs TRBV7-3 and TRBJ2-6; D remains unclear. V was shortened by 5 bases and J by 4 bases, with 9 bases between the two germline ends. The CDR3 runs to 14 residues. CDR1 and CDR2 (germline): SGHTA, FQGTGA. The CDR3 region has the DNA TGTGCCAGCAGCCCCGCGATCGGGGCCAACGTCCTGACTTTC. Translation gives CASSPAIGANVLTF.

A note on this clone: The same CDR3 also results from other DNA sequences found in this sample. This sequence joins TRBV5-4 and TRBJ2-1; D may be TRBD1 (6 bases). The V end was cut by 0 bases, the J end by 7 bases, with 8 bases between. The CDR3 runs 13 residues. The germline V gene encodes CDR1 SGHNT and CDR2 YYREEE (reference sequence). CDR3 amino acids: CASSLDRANEQFF. DNA of the CDR3: TGTGCCAGCAGCTTGGACAGGGCAAATGAGCAGTTCTTC.

This chain links TRBV4-1 with TRBJ2-3; 8 positions agree with TRBD1. V lost 1 base, J lost 6 bases, and 15 bases stayed unmatched. Germline CDR1 and CDR2: MGHRA and YSYEKL. The CDR3 runs 18 residues. The CDR3 is CASSQVLRTGLSGDTQYF. The CDR3 DNA follows: TGCGCCAGCAGCCAAGTATTACGGACAGGGTTGTCGGGGGATACGCAGTATTTT.

This sequence joins TRBV15 and TRBJ1-1; TRBD1 aligns across 9 bases. The CDR3 totals 15 residues. With 0 bases clipped from V and 4 bases from J, the junction kept 3 bases outside the gene matches. Germline assignment: CDR1 LNHNV and CDR2 YYDKDF (reference sequence). This CDR3 is CATSRDTTGGTEAFF. The CDR3 nucleotides read TGTGCCACCAGCAGAGATACGACAGGGGGCACTGAAGCTTTCTTT.

The rearrangement uses TRBV7-9 and TRBJ2-1, with TRBD1 matching 9 bases. The CDR3 has 15 amino acids. The J segment lost 7 bases and the V segment lost 7 bases, leaving 11 bases of the junction unmatched. Per germline, CDR1 SEHNR and CDR2 FQNEAQ (reference sequence). The CDR3 bases are TGTGCCAGCACCCTAGAGGGGACAGGGATTAATGAGCAGTTCTTC. Its translation: CASTLEGTGINEQFF.

The chain couples TRBV7-8 to TRBJ1-6, with TRBD1 matching 10 bases. V gave up 5 bases and J gave up 1 base; unmatched junction bases: 5. The CDR3 spans 17 residues. The V gene's germline CDR1 is SGHVS and CDR2 FQNEAQ. Here the CDR3 DNA reads TGTGCCAGCAGCCCCCGGACAGGGGGATCCTATAATTCACCCCTCCACTTT. It yields the protein CASSPRTGGSYNSPLHF.

This chain joins TRBV7-9 and TRBJ1-6, with a possible D match to TRBD1 (6 bases). The CDR3 consists of 15 residues. V gave up 5 bases and J gave up 7 bases, with 15 bases separating them. Per the germline V gene, CDR1 is SEHNR and CDR2 is FQNEAQ (reference sequence). The DNA of the CDR3 is TGTGCCAGCAGCCCGATGGGACACTCAAATTCACCCCTCCACTTT. This sequence encodes CASSPMGHSNSPLHF.

The chain carries TRBV28 and TRBJ1-5; 9 bases map to TRBD1. This CDR3 is 15 amino acids long. V dropped 6 bases and J dropped 3; count of bases not matched to a gene: 6. Germline V gene data show CDR1 as MDHEN and CDR2 as SYDVKM. This CDR3 reads CASRYGQGPNQPQHF. In DNA form, the CDR3 reads TGTGCCAGCAGATATGGACAGGGGCCCAATCAGCCCCAGCATTTT.

V and J are TRBV27 and TRBJ2-1; 7 nucleotides line up with TRBD1. The CDR3 extends over 13 amino acids. With V trimmed by 6 bases and J by 4 bases, 3 bases remained unmatched. Germline V gives CDR1 MNHEY, CDR2 SMNVEV (reference sequence). The CDR3 nucleotides are TGTGCCAGCAGGGGACAGTTTTACAATGAGCAGTTCTTC. It translates to CASRGQFYNEQFF.

This rearrangement joins TRBV5-1 to TRBJ1-3; TRBD1 matches at 8 bases. Germline V gene lookup returns CDR1 SGHRS and CDR2 YFSETQ. The CDR3 contains 15 residues. J lost 7 bases, V lost 3 bases, and 9 bases had no gene match. The CDR3 region has the DNA TGCGCCAGCAGCTGGGCCCGGACAGGGACGAACACCATATATTTT. Translation gives CASSWARTGTNTIYF.

The V gene is TRBV19, the J gene TRBJ1-5, with 8 bases fitting TRBD1. V shed 8 bases and J 3 bases; nucleotides not matched to a gene: 6. This CDR3 is built from 14 residues. Per the germline V gene, CDR1 is LNHDA and CDR2 is SQIVND (reference sequence). The DNA for the CDR3 is TGTGCCAGTCTCGACAGGGGAAACAATCAGCCCCAGCATTTT. This encodes CASLDRGNNQPQHF.

This chain uses TRBV2 with TRBJ1-6; D is perhaps TRBD1 (6 bases). From germline, CDR1 is SNHLY and CDR2 FYNNEI. The CDR3 is 15 residues long. V lost 6 bases, J lost 7 bases, and 16 bases lay in between. The CDR3 DNA reads as TGTGCCAGCAGGACAGGTGGGCAGGGGAATTCACCCCTCCACTTT. Translation gives CASRTGGQGNSPLHF. Looking up the rest from reference TRBV2 and TRBJ1-6 gives the full variable domain: EPEVTQTPSHQVTQMGQEVILRCVPISNHLYFYWYRQILGQKVEFLVSFYNNEISEKSEIFDDQFSVERPDGSNFTLKIRSTKLEDSAMYFCASRTGGQGNSPLHFGNGTRLTVT.